The sequence of this T cell receptor (beta chain) was determined in a study of Graves' ophthalmopathy and Graves' hyperthyroidism. In the study overall: Sampling took place at initial diagnosis, with peripheral blood obtained before any treatment.

Study-wide results and caveats: Ophthalmopathy progression prediction by the model yielded a sensitivity of 60% to 71% and a specificity of approximately 77%.

For repertoire sequencing, the TCR beta CDR3 regions were amplified from RNA transcripts. RT-PCR with HTBI primers came first, then second-round multiplex PCR. TCRdb re-derived calls from the multiplex PCR reads in MiXCR, one entry per CDR3 protein. The table includes more than 40,000 distinct CDR3 sequences, 50% detected once. This CDR3 region has 17 residues. Looked up from germline, CDR1 is ENHRY and CDR2 is SYGVKD. A word on this clonotype: Its matching antigen is unknown. Relative to the germline gene, one junction end is altered; a read error may explain this.

This TCR was sampled from an adult man with Graves' ophthalmopathy. The rearrangement uses TRBV10-3 and TRBJ2-1; D possibly corresponds to TRBD2 (7 bases). The sequencing sample was made of peripheral blood. The DNA for the CDR3 is TGCGCCATCAGTGAGTCGACTCCGACTAGCAGGGGTAATGAGCAGTTCTTC. Encoded protein: CAISESTPTSRGNEQFF.